These 6 T cell receptor beta chains share one sample of origin, sequenced in a study of blood T cells in healthy people across ages. A second PCR, run for about 6 to 12 cycles, used a sample-barcoded 5' primer plus a J-beta primer mix. TCRdb re-called the 5' RACE reads through MiXCR, storing one row per CDR3 protein. The table has hundreds of thousands of distinct CDR3 sequences, around 43% seen once. What was sequenced was blood. The receptor source for this set is a man aged 60-69 years in good health.

V is TRBV3-1 and J is TRBJ1-5; D is undetermined. V was pared by 0 bases and J by 5 bases, with 11 bases between. The CDR3 totals 15 residues. From germline, CDR1 is LGHDT and CDR2 YNNKEL (reference sequence). As DNA, the CDR3 is TGTGCCAGCAGCCAAGATTCGGCAATTCATCAGCCCCAGCATTTT. It is translated as CASSQDSAIHQPQHF.

The J gene is TRBJ2-3, the V gene TRBV7-2; D is unclear. CDR1 is SGHTA and CDR2 is FQGNSA in the germline V gene. CDR3 length equals 13 residues. The germline V and J ends were trimmed by 6 bases and 2 bases, with 9 bases remaining between them. CDR3 sequence reads: CASRVGTTDTQYF. CDR3 DNA sequence: TGTGCCAGCAGGGTCGGAACCACAGATACGCAGTATTTT.

This clonotype was recorded many times. The V call is TRBV29-1, the J call TRBJ2-7, with a tentative D call TRBD2 (6 bases). The V gene lost 4 bases and the J gene lost 4 bases, with 11 bases spanning the gap. Germline values: CDR1 SQVTM, CDR2 ANQGSEA. CDR3 length equals 12 residues. The CDR3 nucleotides read TGCAGCGTTGGGGGGGACGGGTACGAGCAGTACTTC. This translates into CSVGGDGYEQYF.

This clonotype was recorded a few times. The chain has TRBV7-3 and TRBJ2-5; possible D gene TRBD2, 6 bases. The CDR3 has 14 residues. The germline V gene encodes CDR1 SGHTA and CDR2 FQGTGA. Trimming left V 1 base short and J 4 bases short, with 10 bases between. The CDR3 DNA sequence: TGTGCCAGCAGCTTAAATGGAGGGCCAGAGACCCAGTACTTC. Translated, it gives CASSLNGGPETQYF. Full variable domain (rest looked up from reference TRBV7-3 and TRBJ2-5): GAGVSQTPSNKVTEKGKYVELRCDPISGHTALYWYRQSLGQGPEFLIYFQGTGAADDSGLPNDRFFAVRPEGSVSTLKIQRTERGDSAVYLCASSLNGGPETQYFGPGTRLLVL.

The V gene is TRBV7-3, the J gene TRBJ2-7; 11 bases agree with TRBD1. The V gene end was trimmed by 5 bases and the J gene end by 6 bases; junction bases not matched to a gene: 3. In germline, CDR1 is SGHTA, CDR2 FQGTGA. The CDR3 runs to 13 residues. The CDR3 protein is CASSVGTGGEQYF. The CDR3 region has the DNA TGTGCCAGCAGCGTCGGGACAGGGGGCGAGCAGTACTTC.

The chain carries TRBV6-5 and TRBJ2-5, with 7 bases that match TRBD1. Germline values: CDR1 MNHEY, CDR2 SVGAGI. Germline trimming cut 6 bases from V and 6 bases from J; bases unmatched to any gene: 7. This CDR3 spans 13 amino acids. The CDR3 sequence: CASRKTGSQTQYF. The CDR3 DNA reads TGTGCCAGCAGAAAGACAGGGTCACAGACCCAGTACTTC.